The clone carrying this TCR beta chain was counted ten times or more. Antigen: not known. Authors of the study amplified TCR beta CDR3 regions from RNA transcripts. HTBI primers were the set used in a first-round RT-PCR of the TCR CDR3. MiXCR was run by TCRdb on the multiplex PCR reads, yielding one entry per CDR3 protein. The table lists a few hundred thousand distinct CDR3 sequences, approximately 14% of them singletons, with 6.5% to 8% in the top ten. This sample is part of a study of T cells in Graves' hyperthyroidism and ophthalmopathy. Study-wide results and caveats: Most clonotypes expanded in the thyroid (above 0.001) were also present in blood.

The CDR3 has 12 residues. CDR1 LGHDT and CDR2 YNNKEL come from the germline V gene (reference sequence). Trimming shortened V by 0 bases and J by 5 bases, and 4 bases separated the two germline ends. Sequences were obtained from blood. The sequence was obtained from a woman aged 25 to 45 with Graves' hyperthyroidism. This chain connects TRBV3-1 to TRBJ2-5; D is uncertain. The CDR3 is CASSQDRETQYF. CDR3 in DNA: TGTGCCAGCAGCCAAGATAGGGAGACCCAGTACTTC.